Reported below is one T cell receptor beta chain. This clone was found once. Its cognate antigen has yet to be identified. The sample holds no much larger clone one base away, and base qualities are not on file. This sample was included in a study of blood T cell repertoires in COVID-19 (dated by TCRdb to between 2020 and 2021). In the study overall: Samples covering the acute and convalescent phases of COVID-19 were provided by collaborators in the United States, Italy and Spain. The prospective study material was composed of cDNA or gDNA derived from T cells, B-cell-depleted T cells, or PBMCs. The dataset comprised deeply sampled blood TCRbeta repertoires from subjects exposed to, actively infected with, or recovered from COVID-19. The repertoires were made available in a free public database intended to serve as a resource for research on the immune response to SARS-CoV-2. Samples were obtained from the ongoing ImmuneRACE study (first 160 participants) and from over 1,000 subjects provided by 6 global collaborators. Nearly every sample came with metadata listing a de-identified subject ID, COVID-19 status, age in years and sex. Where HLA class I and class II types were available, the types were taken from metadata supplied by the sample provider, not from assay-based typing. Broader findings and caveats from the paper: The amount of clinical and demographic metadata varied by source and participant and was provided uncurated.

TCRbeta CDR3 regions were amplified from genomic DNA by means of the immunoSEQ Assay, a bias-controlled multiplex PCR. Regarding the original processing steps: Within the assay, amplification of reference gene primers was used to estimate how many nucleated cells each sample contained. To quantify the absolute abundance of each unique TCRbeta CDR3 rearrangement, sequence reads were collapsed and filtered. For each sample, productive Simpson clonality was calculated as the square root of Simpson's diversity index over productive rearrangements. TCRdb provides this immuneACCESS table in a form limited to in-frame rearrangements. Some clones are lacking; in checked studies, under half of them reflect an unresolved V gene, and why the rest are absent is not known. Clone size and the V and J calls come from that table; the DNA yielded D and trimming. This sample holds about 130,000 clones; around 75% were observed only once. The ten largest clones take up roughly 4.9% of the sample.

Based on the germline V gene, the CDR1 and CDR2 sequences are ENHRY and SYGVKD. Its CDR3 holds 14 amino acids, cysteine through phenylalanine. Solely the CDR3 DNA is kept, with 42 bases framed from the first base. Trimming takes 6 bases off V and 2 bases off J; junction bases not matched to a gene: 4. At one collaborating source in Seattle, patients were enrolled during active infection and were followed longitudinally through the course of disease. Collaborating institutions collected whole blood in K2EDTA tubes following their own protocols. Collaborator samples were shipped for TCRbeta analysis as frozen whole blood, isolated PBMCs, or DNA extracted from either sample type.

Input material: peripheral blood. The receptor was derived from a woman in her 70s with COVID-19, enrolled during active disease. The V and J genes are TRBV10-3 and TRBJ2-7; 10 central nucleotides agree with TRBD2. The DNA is TGTGCCATCAGAGACACTAGCGGGGCCTACGAGCAGTACTTC. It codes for CAIRDTSGAYEQYF.